These T cell receptor beta chains were read from a single sample in a study of vaccination and CD4 T cells after COVID-19. Their recognized antigens are unknown. MiXCR was run by TCRdb on the PCR reads, yielding one entry per CDR3 protein. The sample comprises 20,000 to 30,000 distinct CDR3 sequences, around 49% of which are singletons, and 5.5% to 7% rests with the top ten. The source material was CD4+ T cells from blood, cultured in vitro. These receptors all come from a human donor who had recovered from COVID-19. Each CDR3 is given without its conserved first and last residue. Fields, in order: J gene, V gene, D gene, CDR3 protein. D genes are given only for firm matches.

>TRBJ2-5|TRBV20-1|TRBD2
SARSLRLAGGRQETQY
>TRBJ2-1|TRBV20-1|TRBD2
SARDRSGRGEQF
>TRBJ1-6|TRBV20-1|NA
SARGRYTADSPLH
>TRBJ2-5|TRBV6-5|NA
ASSYSKQGETQY
>TRBJ2-4|TRBV6-1|NA
ASTGGKNIQY
>TRBJ2-1|TRBV20-1|TRBD2
SAIRPGTSSNEQF
>TRBJ1-1|TRBV18|TRBD1
ASSHRGSEAF
>TRBJ2-3|TRBV6-5|NA
ASSLQTGHGTDTQY
>TRBJ2-7|TRBV5-1|TRBD1
ASSLDRGDYEQY
>TRBJ2-7|TRBV5-5|NA
ASSTREHSYEQY
>TRBJ2-5|TRBV20-1|NA
SLEPLLKGTQY
>TRBJ2-7|TRBV20-1|NA
SAAKNYEQY
>TRBJ1-2|TRBV12-3/TRBV12-4|NA
ASSYRTYGYT
>TRBJ1-1|TRBV7-6|TRBD1
ASSEGHRGPLNTEAF
>TRBJ2-3|TRBV7-9|NA
ASSLWRGTDTQY
>TRBJ2-3|TRBV19|NA
ASSISWTDTQN
>TRBJ2-4|TRBV20-1|TRBD2
SARLPFAGGGRNIQY
>TRBJ2-7|TRBV28|NA
ASSGRQPGDEQY
>TRBJ1-2|TRBV19|TRBD1
ASSPTSDRGNYGYT
>TRBJ2-5|TRBV19|TRBD2
ASSIALAGVKETQY
>TRBJ1-1|TRBV2|NA
ASRTRGLMNTEAF
>TRBJ1-2|TRBV7-2|NA
ASSLGPSRRTYGYT
>TRBJ2-5|TRBV20-1|TRBD2
SALLPTSGGETQY
>TRBJ2-5|TRBV20-1|TRBD2
SAPTSGGAETQY
>TRBJ2-5|TRBV6-2/TRBV6-3|TRBD2
ASSYPPSGRKETQY
>TRBJ2-3|TRBV20-1|NA
SALAIHSTDTQY
>TRBJ1-1|TRBV9|NA
ASSAPGLFMNTEAF
>TRBJ2-1|TRBV5-1|NA
ASSLDGAYNEQF
>TRBJ1-1|TRBV28|NA
ASSPPTGMNTEAF
>TRBJ2-3|TRBV7-9|TRBD2
ASSLVGELAGGDTQY
>TRBJ2-5|TRBV9|NA
ASSVHSGQETQY
>TRBJ1-1|TRBV28|NA
ASSSTGGATEAF
>TRBJ2-2|TRBV7-2|NA
ASSPDWLRANTGELF
>TRBJ1-5|TRBV7-2|NA
ASSQGLFGLAKQPQH
>TRBJ2-5|TRBV24-1|TRBD2
ATSEPSGRANPETQY
>TRBJ2-3|TRBV5-1|TRBD1
ASSFDRGGTDTQY
>TRBJ2-3|TRBV6-1|TRBD2
ASSRNRGGDTDTQY
>TRBJ2-7|TRBV4-2|TRBD2
ASSQRLAESYEQY
>TRBJ2-7|TRBV7-8|TRBD2
ASSLAQLAGIYEQY
>TRBJ2-1|TRBV10-1|NA
ASSERQGRRAVNEQF
>TRBJ2-2|TRBV24-1|TRBD2
ATRYGLAGETGELF
>TRBJ1-5|TRBV2|NA
ASSVKGVGNQPQH
>TRBJ2-1|TRBV6-1|NA
ASSETRFTSSYNEQF
>TRBJ2-6|TRBV10-3|TRBD1
ATTGTGLSGANVLT
>TRBJ1-6|TRBV7-2|TRBD1
ASSLDRAYNSPLH
>TRBJ2-7|TRBV12-3/TRBV12-4|TRBD2
ASTMGLAGLYEQY
>TRBJ1-1|TRBV6-2/TRBV6-3|NA
ASSPMRGGAF
>TRBJ2-1|TRBV29-1|TRBD2
SVAQTSGTSGF
>TRBJ1-1|TRBV20-1|NA
SARGQGEAF
>TRBJ2-5|TRBV25-1|TRBD2
ASSSAGEVQETQY
>TRBJ1-2|TRBV18|NA
ASSLSDYGYT
>TRBJ2-7|TRBV6-1|NA
ASSQRGYEQY
>TRBJ2-7|TRBV5-1|TRBD2
ASKVGGGANEQY
>TRBJ1-1|TRBV7-6|NA
ASSLGGGLNTEAF
>TRBJ2-7|TRBV28|TRBD1
ASSFGTGGSVRNEQY
>TRBJ2-3|TRBV6-1|TRBD1
ASRTGQATDTQY
>TRBJ2-2|TRBV2|NA
ASSEGVIAGELF
>TRBJ2-5|TRBV2|TRBD2
ASSELAGGLIREAQY